This T cell receptor beta chain derives from a study of blood T cell repertoires in COVID-19. Profiling relied on immunoSEQ multiplex PCR, and the TCRdb table lists in-frame clones only, not all of them. The table includes roughly 330,000 clones, 85% to 90% detected once. The sequencing sample was made of PBMCs or T cells enriched from blood (not recorded which). This TCR came from a woman aged 18-35 years who had recovered from COVID-19.

This chain's CDR3 is CASSPPGLADGTQYF. The CDR3 region has the DNA TGTGCCAGCTCACCACCGGGACTAGCGGATGGGACCCAGTACTTC. The chain has TRBV18 and TRBJ2-5, with TRBD2 identical over 11 bases. The V gene end was trimmed by 0 bases and the J gene end by 7 bases; junction bases not matched to a gene: 4. The CDR3 spans 15 residues. The germline CDR1 and CDR2 sequences are KGHSH and LQKENI.